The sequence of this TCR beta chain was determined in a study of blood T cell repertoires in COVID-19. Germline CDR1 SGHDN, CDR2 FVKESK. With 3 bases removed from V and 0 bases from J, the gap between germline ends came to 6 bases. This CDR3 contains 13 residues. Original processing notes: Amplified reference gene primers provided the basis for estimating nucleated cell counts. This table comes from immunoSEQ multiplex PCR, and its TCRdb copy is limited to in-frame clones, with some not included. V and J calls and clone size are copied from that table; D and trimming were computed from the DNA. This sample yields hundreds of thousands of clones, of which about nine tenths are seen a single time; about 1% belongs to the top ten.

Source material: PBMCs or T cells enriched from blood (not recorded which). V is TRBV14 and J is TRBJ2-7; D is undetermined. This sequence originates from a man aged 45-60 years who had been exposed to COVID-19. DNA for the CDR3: TGTGCCAGCAGCCAGAGGTTCTCCTACGAGCAGTACTTC. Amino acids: CASSQRFSYEQYF.